The clone carrying this T cell receptor beta chain has a single count. The target antigen is unknown. The entry originates in a study of T cell responses to AZD1222 COVID-19 vaccine. About the study: Whether given at about 4 or about 12 weeks, second doses were pooled.

Whole-study findings and limits: Spike regions recognized by vaccine-associated CD4 TCRs spanned the protein, led by 160-218 and 743-854. Only 5 or 6 individuals given AZD1222 were seropositive at baseline. Donors, mostly white British, included more females; clonal diversity was possibly underestimated.

The repertoire was sequenced with immunoSEQ multiplex PCR; TCRdb's copy has only in-frame clones and lacks some. The table shows some 94,000 clones, with approximately 90% occurring only once. Germline CDR1 and CDR2: SNHLY and FYNNEI. This CDR3 has 13 residues. V lost 3 bases and J 3 bases, leaving 8 bases between the germline ends. The material sequenced was peripheral blood, taken on day 0 of AZD1222 vaccination. The chain uses TRBV2 and TRBJ1-2; D is ambiguous. The TCR was taken from an adult in good health. CDR3 sequence reads: CASSEESDYGYTF. The CDR3, as DNA: TGTGCCAGCAGTGAGGAAAGCGACTATGGCTACACCTTC.